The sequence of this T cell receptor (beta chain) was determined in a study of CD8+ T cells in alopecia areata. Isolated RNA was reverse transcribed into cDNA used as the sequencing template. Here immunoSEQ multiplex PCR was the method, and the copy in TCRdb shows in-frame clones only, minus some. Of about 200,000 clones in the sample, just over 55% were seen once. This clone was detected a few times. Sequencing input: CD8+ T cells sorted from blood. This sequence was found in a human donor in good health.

CDR3 bases: TGTGCCAGCAGCTCCCAGTCTTGGGGAGGCACCTTC. It encodes CASSSQSWGGTF. V usage is TRBV7-9 and J usage is TRBJ1-2; D remains ambiguous. V lost 4 bases and J lost 13, with 16 bases in between. The CDR3 sequence is 12 residues long. The germline CDR1 and CDR2 sequences are SEHNR and FQNEAQ (reference sequence). The full variable domain, its missing parts supplied by reference TRBV7-9 and TRBJ1-2, is DTGVSQNPRHKITKRGQNVTFRCDPISEHNRLYWYRQTLGQGPEFLTYFQNEAQLEKSRLLSDRFSAERPKGSFSTLEIQRTEQGDSAMYLCASSSQSWGGTFGSGTRLTVV.